This T cell receptor (beta chain) comes out of a study of cytotoxic CD8 clonotypes in ibrutinib-treated CLL. Study-wide findings and caveats: Different sampling times were used for sustained-remission and progressing patients. A rise in clonality was seen at ibrutinib response, and a fall back toward baseline was seen at progression. Rare overall, public clonotypes shrank or held steady under therapy.

Assay: immunoSEQ multiplex PCR; the TCRdb copy retains only in-frame clones and omits some. Among tens of thousands of clones listed, approximately 86% were seen once. The CDR3 extends over 13 amino acids. In germline, CDR1 is ENHRY, CDR2 SYGVKD. Trimming cost V 2 bases and J 1 base, with 6 bases left between them. As to this clone: As yet, its antigen is unknown.

This clonotype originated in a human donor with chronic lymphocytic leukemia. Material: PBMCs, obtained before ibrutinib treatment. The chain couples TRBV10-3 to TRBJ2-7; D is unresolved. The chain's CDR3 is CAISEGPSYEQYF. CDR3 nucleotides: TGTGCCATCAGTGAGGGACCTTCCTACGAGCAGTACTTC.